Listed below are T cell receptor beta chains from one sample, sequenced in a study of blood T cell repertoires in COVID-19. The table came from immunoSEQ multiplex PCR; TCRdb's copy has only in-frame clones and leaves some out. Altogether some 70,000 clones are present, about 88% being singletons, with the ten largest covering 8% to 10%. The source material was peripheral blood. All receptors come from a man between 50 and 59 years old with active COVID-19. Both conserved end residues are part of each CDR3. Fields, in order: J gene, V gene, clone size, D gene, CDR3 DNA, CDR3 protein. The D gene is left open where the match is weak. Size is omitted from some rows. Given values are once, few, many or a class for expanded clones.

J gene: TRBJ2-1; V gene: TRBV19; clone size: once; D gene: NA; CDR3 DNA: TGTGCCATTTCCCGGGACACCGTAAATGAGCAGTTCTTC; CDR3 protein: CAISRDTVNEQFF
J gene: TRBJ2-2; V gene: TRBV5-3; clone size: NA; D gene: NA; CDR3 DNA: TGTGCCAGAAGCTTGGGCAGAATCACCGGGGAGCTGTTTTTT; CDR3 protein: CARSLGRITGELFF
J gene: TRBJ1-2; V gene: TRBV6-2/TRBV6-3; clone size: NA; D gene: NA; CDR3 DNA: TGTGCCAGCAGCCTCGCGGGGGGACCCTATGGCGGCTACACCTTC; CDR3 protein: CASSLAGGPYGGYTF
J gene: TRBJ2-7; V gene: TRBV6-6; clone size: NA; D gene: NA; CDR3 DNA: TGTGCCAGCAGTCGACAGGCAACCTACGAGCAGTACTTC; CDR3 protein: CASSRQATYEQYF
J gene: TRBJ2-7; V gene: TRBV3-1/TRBV3-2; clone size: few; D gene: NA; CDR3 DNA: TGTGCCAGCAGCCGGGGCTCGGCCTACGAGCAGTACTTC; CDR3 protein: CASSRGSAYEQYF
J gene: TRBJ1-6; V gene: TRBV5-1; clone size: NA; D gene: NA; CDR3 DNA: TGCGCCAGCGCACCCTCGAGCTCCTATAATTCACCCCTCCACTTT; CDR3 protein: CASAPSSSYNSPLHF
J gene: TRBJ2-5; V gene: TRBV5-1; clone size: NA; D gene: TRBD2; CDR3 DNA: TGCGCCAGCAGGCTAGCGGGGGCAGTAGGGGAGACCCAGTACTTC; CDR3 protein: CASRLAGAVGETQYF
J gene: TRBJ2-5; V gene: TRBV27; clone size: NA; D gene: TRBD2; CDR3 DNA: TGTGCCAGCAGTTCTCTAACTAGCGGGGATGGGGTTCGGTACTTC; CDR3 protein: CASSSLTSGDGVRYF
J gene: TRBJ1-6; V gene: TRBV2; clone size: few; D gene: TRBD1; CDR3 DNA: TGTGCCAGCAGGGGACAGGGGGCTAAATCACCCCTCCACTTT; CDR3 protein: CASRGQGAKSPLHF
J gene: TRBJ1-3; V gene: TRBV18; clone size: NA; D gene: NA; CDR3 DNA: TGTGCCAGCCCGACATCGGCGGGCAGAGCAGGAAACACCATATATTTT; CDR3 protein: CASPTSAGRAGNTIYF
J gene: TRBJ2-7; V gene: TRBV21-1; clone size: NA; D gene: NA; CDR3 DNA: TGTGCCAGCAGCAACTGGAGAGTAGACTCCTACGAGCAGTACTTC; CDR3 protein: CASSNWRVDSYEQYF
J gene: TRBJ1-2; V gene: TRBV6-5; clone size: few; D gene: NA; CDR3 DNA: TGTGCCAGCAGTTTGGGACACCCCTACTATGGCTACACCTTC; CDR3 protein: CASSLGHPYYGYTF
J gene: TRBJ1-5; V gene: TRBV9; clone size: NA; D gene: NA; CDR3 DNA: TGTGCCAGCAGCGTCACCGGGGATCAGCCCCAGCATTTT; CDR3 protein: CASSVTGDQPQHF
J gene: TRBJ2-7; V gene: TRBV7-9; clone size: NA; D gene: NA; CDR3 DNA: TGTGCCAGCAGCTCCAACAGGGAGGGGATATACGAGCAGTACTTC; CDR3 protein: CASSSNREGIYEQYF
J gene: TRBJ1-1; V gene: TRBV6-5; clone size: NA; D gene: NA; CDR3 DNA: TGTGCCAGCAGTTACTGGCAGAACACTGAAGCTTTCTTT; CDR3 protein: CASSYWQNTEAFF
J gene: TRBJ2-5; V gene: TRBV7-9; clone size: NA; D gene: TRBD2; CDR3 DNA: TGTGCCAGCAGCGCGGGACTAGCGATGCAGACCCAGTACTTC; CDR3 protein: CASSAGLAMQTQYF
J gene: TRBJ1-1; V gene: TRBV10-2; clone size: NA; D gene: TRBD1; CDR3 DNA: TGCGCCAGCAGTGAGTCGCGAGGGGGCTTTCGGGCTTTCTTT; CDR3 protein: CASSESRGGFRAFF
J gene: TRBJ2-7; V gene: TRBV2; clone size: NA; D gene: TRBD1; CDR3 DNA: TGTGCCAGCACTAGAGACAGGGGGCACTTGGAGCAGTACTTC; CDR3 protein: CASTRDRGHLEQYF
J gene: TRBJ1-1; V gene: TRBV5-4; clone size: NA; D gene: NA; CDR3 DNA: TGTGCCAGCAGCTTGGCAGGGTCAGTGAACACTGAAGCTTTCTTT; CDR3 protein: CASSLAGSVNTEAFF
J gene: TRBJ1-5; V gene: TRBV24-1; clone size: NA; D gene: NA; CDR3 DNA: TGTGCCACCCGTGCTGACAGGCCGTATAGCAATCAGCCCCAGCATTTT; CDR3 protein: CATRADRPYSNQPQHF
J gene: TRBJ2-7; V gene: TRBV4-1; clone size: few; D gene: TRBD2; CDR3 DNA: TGCGCCAGCAGCCAAGGACTAGCTGGGATCGACGAGCAGTACTTC; CDR3 protein: CASSQGLAGIDEQYF
J gene: TRBJ2-1; V gene: TRBV5-8; clone size: NA; D gene: NA; CDR3 DNA: TGTGCCAGCAGCTCGGGGATGCTCTACAATGAGCAGTTCTTC; CDR3 protein: CASSSGMLYNEQFF
J gene: TRBJ1-2; V gene: TRBV11-2; clone size: NA; D gene: TRBD1; CDR3 DNA: TGTGCCAGCAGCTTAGCCGGACAGGGGGCGGCTGGCTACACCTTC; CDR3 protein: CASSLAGQGAAGYTF